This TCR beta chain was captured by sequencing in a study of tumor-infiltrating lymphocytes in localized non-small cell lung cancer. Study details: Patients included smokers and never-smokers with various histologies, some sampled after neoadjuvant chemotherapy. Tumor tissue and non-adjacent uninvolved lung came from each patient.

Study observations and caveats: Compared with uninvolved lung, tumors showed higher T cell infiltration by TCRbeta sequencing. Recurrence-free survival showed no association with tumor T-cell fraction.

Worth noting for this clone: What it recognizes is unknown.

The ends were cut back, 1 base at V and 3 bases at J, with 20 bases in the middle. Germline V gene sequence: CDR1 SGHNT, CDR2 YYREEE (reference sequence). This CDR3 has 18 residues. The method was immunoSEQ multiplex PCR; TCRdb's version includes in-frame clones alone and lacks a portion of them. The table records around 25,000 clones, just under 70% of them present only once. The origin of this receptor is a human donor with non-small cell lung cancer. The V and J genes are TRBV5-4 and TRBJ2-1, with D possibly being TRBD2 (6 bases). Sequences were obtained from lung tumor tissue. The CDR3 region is CASSLNLMGRGFYNEQFF. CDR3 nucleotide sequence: TGTGCCAGCAGCTTGAATCTAATGGGTCGGGGGTTCTACAATGAGCAGTTCTTC.